This TCR beta chain derives from a study of beta chain features in type 1 diabetes. The isolated RNA, all of it, was reverse transcribed, so expressed TCRB transcripts were what got sequenced. Assay used: immunoSEQ multiplex PCR; TCRdb lists only in-frame clones, some missing. The sample includes 300,000 to 450,000 clones, roughly 12% of them seen just once. This clone has more than one count but fewer than ten. The sample taken for sequencing was naive CD4+ T cells from blood. The source is a young man in good health.

This CDR3 reads CASSTGGATDTQYF. The CDR3 nucleotides read TGTGCCAGCAGTACAGGGGGCGCAACAGATACGCAGTATTTT. This chain connects TRBV28 to TRBJ2-3; 9 positions match TRBD1. Unmatched junction bases numbered 3, after V lost 5 bases and J lost 3 bases. CDR3 length equals 14 residues. The germline V gene encodes CDR1 MDHEN and CDR2 SYDVKM. Using reference TRBV28 and TRBJ2-3 for the parts outside the CDR3, the full variable domain is DVKVTQSSRYLVKRTGEKVFLECVQDMDHENMFWYRQDPGLGLRLIYFSYDVKMKEKGDIPEGYSVSREKKERFSLILESASTNQTSMYLCASSTGGATDTQYFGPGTRLTVL.